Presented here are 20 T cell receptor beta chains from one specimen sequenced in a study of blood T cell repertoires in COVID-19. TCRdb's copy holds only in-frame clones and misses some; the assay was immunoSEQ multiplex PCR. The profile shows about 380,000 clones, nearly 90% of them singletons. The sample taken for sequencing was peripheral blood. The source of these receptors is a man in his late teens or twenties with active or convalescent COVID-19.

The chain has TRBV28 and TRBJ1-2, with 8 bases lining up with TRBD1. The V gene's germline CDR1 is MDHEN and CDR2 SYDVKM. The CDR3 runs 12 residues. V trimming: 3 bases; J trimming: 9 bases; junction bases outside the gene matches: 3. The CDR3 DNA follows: TGTGCCAGCAGTTTGAGACAGGGGAGCTACACCTTC. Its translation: CASSLRQGSYTF.

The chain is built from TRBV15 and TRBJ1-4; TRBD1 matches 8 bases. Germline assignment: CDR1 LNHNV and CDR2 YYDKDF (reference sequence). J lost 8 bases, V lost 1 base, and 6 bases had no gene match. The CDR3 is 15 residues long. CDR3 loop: CATSRGTGSSEKLFF. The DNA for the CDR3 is TGTGCCACCAGCAGAGGGACAGGGTCTTCGGAAAAACTGTTTTTT.

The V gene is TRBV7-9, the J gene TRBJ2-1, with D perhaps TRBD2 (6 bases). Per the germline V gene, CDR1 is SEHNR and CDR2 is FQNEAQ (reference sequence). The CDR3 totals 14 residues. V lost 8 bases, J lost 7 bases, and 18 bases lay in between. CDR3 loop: CASCLEGTRNEQFF. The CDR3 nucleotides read TGTGCCAGCTGTCTGGAGGGAACGCGTAATGAGCAGTTCTTC.

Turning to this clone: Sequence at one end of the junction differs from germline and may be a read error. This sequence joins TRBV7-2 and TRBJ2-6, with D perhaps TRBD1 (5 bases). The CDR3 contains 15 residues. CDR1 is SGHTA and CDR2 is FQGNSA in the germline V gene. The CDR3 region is CASSFQVSGANVLTF. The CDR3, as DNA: TGTGCCAGCAGCTTCCAAGTATCTGGGGCCAACGTGCTGACTTTC.

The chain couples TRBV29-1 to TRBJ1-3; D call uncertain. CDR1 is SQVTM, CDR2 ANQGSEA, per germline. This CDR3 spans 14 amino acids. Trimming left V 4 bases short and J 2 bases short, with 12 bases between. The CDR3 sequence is CSVGASSAGNTIYF. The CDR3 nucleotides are TGCAGCGTTGGGGCGAGTTCTGCTGGAAACACCATATATTTT.

CDR3 sequence: CASSQETGGNQPQHF. Here the CDR3 DNA reads TGCGCCAGCAGCCAAGAAACAGGGGGCAATCAGCCCCAGCATTTT. The chain employs TRBV4-1 and TRBJ1-5; 7 bases line up with TRBD1. CDR3 length: 15 amino acids. Trimming cost V 0 bases and J 2 bases; bases outside gene matches: 1. The germline V gene encodes CDR1 MGHRA and CDR2 YSYEKL.

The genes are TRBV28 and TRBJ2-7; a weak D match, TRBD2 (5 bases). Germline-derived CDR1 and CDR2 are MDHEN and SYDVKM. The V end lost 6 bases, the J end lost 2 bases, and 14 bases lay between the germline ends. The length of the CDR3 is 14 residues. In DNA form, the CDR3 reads TGTGCCAGCAGAGTCCGCGGAGGAACCTACGAGCAGTACTTC. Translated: CASRVRGGTYEQYF. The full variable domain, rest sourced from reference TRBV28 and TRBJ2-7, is DVKVTQSSRYLVKRTGEKVFLECVQDMDHENMFWYRQDPGLGLRLIYFSYDVKMKEKGDIPEGYSVSREKKERFSLILESASTNQTSMYLCASRVRGGTYEQYFGPGTRLTVT.

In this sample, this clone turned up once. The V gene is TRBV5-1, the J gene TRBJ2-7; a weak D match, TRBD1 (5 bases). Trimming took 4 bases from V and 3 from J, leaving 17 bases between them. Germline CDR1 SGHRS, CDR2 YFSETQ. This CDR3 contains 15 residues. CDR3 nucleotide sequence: TGCGCCAGCAGCAGGGGCGGCGACACTTTCTACGAGCAGTACTTC. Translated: CASSRGGDTFYEQYF.

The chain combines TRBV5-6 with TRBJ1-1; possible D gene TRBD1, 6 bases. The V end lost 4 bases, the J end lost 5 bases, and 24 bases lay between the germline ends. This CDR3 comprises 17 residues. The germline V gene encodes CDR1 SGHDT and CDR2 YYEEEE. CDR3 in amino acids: CASSNRDTRLWGTEAFF. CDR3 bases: TGTGCCAGCAGCAACCGGGACACCCGGCTTTGGGGGACTGAAGCTTTCTTT. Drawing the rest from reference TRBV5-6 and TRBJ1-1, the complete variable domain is DAGVTQSPTHLIKTRGQQVTLRCSPKSGHDTVSWYQQALGQGPQFIFQYYEEEERQRGNFPDRFSGHQFPNYSSELNVNALLLGDSALYLCASSNRDTRLWGTEAFFGQGTRLTVV.

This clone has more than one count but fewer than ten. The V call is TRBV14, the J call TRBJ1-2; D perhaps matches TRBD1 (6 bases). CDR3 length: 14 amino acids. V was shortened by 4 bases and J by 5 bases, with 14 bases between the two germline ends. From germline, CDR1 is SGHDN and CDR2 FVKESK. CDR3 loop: CASSPMETGYGYTF. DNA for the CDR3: TGTGCCAGCAGCCCCATGGAGACAGGTTATGGCTACACCTTC.

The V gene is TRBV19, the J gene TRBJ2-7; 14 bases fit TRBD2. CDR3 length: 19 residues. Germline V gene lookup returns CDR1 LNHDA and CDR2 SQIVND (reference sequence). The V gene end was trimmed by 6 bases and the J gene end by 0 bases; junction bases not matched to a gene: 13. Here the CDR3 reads CASRQTATSGRASSYEQYF. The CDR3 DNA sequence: TGTGCCAGTAGACAGACGGCGACTAGCGGGAGGGCCAGCTCCTACGAGCAGTACTTC.

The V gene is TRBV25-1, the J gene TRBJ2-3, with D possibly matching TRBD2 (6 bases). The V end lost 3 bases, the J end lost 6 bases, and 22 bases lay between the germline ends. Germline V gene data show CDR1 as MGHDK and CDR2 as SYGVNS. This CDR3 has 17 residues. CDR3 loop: CASSEEGRGRRWDTQYF. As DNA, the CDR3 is TGTGCCAGCAGTGAGGAAGGGAGAGGGAGGCGGTGGGATACGCAGTATTTT. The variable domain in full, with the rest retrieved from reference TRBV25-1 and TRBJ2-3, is EADIYQTPRYLVIGTGKKITLECSQTMGHDKMYWYQQDPGMELHLIHYSYGVNSTEKGDLSSESTVSRIRTEHFPLTLESARPSHTSQYLCASSEEGRGRRWDTQYFGPGTRLTVL.

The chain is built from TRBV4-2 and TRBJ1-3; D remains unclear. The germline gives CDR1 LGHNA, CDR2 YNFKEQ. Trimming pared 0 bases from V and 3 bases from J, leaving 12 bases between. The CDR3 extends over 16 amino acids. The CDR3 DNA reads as TGTGCCAGCAGCCAAGATCCTATCTACGTTGGAAACACCATATATTTT. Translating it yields CASSQDPIYVGNTIYF.

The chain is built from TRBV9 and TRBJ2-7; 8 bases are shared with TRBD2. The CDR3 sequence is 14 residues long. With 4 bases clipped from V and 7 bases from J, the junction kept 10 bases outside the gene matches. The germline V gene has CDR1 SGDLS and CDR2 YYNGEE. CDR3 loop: CASSTREGVLEQYF. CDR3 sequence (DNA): TGTGCCAGCAGCACCCGGGAGGGAGTCTTAGAGCAGTACTTC.

The CDR3 sequence: CASSQGVTTGELFF. Here the CDR3 DNA reads TGCGCCAGCAGCCAAGGCGTGACAACCGGGGAGCTGTTTTTT. J is TRBJ2-2 and V is TRBV4-1; D gene uncertain. Trimming removed 1 base from V and 5 bases from J, with 8 bases in between. The CDR3 has 14 amino acids. The germline V gene encodes CDR1 MGHRA and CDR2 YSYEKL.

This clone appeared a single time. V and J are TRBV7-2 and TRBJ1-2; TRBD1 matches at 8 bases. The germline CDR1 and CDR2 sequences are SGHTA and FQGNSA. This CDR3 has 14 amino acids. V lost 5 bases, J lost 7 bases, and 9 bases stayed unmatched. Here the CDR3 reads CASSPGGGEGGYTF. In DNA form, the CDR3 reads TGTGCCAGCAGCCCAGGGGGCGGGGAGGGTGGCTACACCTTC.

The CDR3 DNA is TGCGCCAGCAGCCCCCTCAGGGAACCTAACACTGAAGCTTTCTTT. Translated: CASSPLREPNTEAFF. The genes are TRBV5-1 and TRBJ1-1; tentative D call: TRBD1 (5 bases). Trimming left V 4 bases short and J 2 bases short, with 15 bases between. The CDR3 totals 15 residues. Germline V gives CDR1 SGHRS, CDR2 YFSETQ.

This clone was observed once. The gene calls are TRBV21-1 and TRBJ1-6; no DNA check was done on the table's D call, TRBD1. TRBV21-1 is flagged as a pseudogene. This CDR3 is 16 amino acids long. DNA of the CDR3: TGTGCCAGCAGCGAAGAACAGGGGACCAATAATTCACCCCTCCACTTT. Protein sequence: CASSEEQGTNNSPLHF.

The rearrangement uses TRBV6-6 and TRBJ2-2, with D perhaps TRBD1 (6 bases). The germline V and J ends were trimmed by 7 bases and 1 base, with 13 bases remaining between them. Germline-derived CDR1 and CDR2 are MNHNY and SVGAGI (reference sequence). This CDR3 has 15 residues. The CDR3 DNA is TGTGCCAGCACCTCCGACAGGATGAACACCGGGGAGCTGTTTTTT. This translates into CASTSDRMNTGELFF.

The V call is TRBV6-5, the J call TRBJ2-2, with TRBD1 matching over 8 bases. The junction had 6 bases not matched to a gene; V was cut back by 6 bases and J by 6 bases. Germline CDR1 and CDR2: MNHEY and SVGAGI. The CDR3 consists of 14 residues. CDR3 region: CASSSPGGSGELFF. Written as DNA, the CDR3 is TGTGCCAGCAGCTCCCCAGGGGGCTCCGGGGAGCTGTTTTTT.